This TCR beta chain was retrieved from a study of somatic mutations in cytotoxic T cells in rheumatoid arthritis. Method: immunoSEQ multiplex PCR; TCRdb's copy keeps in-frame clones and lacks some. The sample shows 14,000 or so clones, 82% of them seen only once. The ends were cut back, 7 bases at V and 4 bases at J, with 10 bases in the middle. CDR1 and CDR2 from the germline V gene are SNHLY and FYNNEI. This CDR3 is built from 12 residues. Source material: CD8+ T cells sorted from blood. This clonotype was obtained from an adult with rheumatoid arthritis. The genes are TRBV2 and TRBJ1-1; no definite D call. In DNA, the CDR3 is TGTGCCAGCATTTGGTTTGGCACTGAAGCTTTCTTT. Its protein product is CASIWFGTEAFF.